This T cell receptor (beta chain) was retrieved from a study of T-cell memory formation after mild COVID-19. Study as a whole: Largely donor-specific sequence clusters came from two donors. Study-wide results and caveats: For second-wave clones that peaked at day 37, SARS-CoV-2 specificity went unverified. Certain responding clones were present in pre-infection memory, suggesting participation of cross-reactive memory.

Barcoded TCR alpha and TCR beta cDNA libraries with UMIs came from 5'RACE using constant-segment primers. TCRdb re-derived calls from the 5' RACE reads in MiXCR, one entry per CDR3 protein. The repertoire consists of 350,000 or so distinct CDR3 sequences, with 20% to 25% occurring once and the leading ten covering around 23%. V was cut by 7 bases and J by 4 bases, with 7 bases left in between. Germline CDR1 and CDR2: MNHEY and SVGAGI. The length of the CDR3 is 11 residues. This clonotype has only a few counts. As yet, its antigen is unknown. The chain employs TRBV6-5 and TRBJ2-5; D is ambiguous. The sample taken for sequencing was PBMCs or a T cell subset sorted from them (not recorded which). The clonotype was recovered from a man aged 18 to 29 who had mild COVID-19 (a few samples of this study predate the infection). Cell type and time point are not known. The CDR3 loop is CASTTGETQYF. The CDR3 bases are TGTGCCAGCACTACGGGAGAGACCCAGTACTTC.